The sequence of this TCR beta chain was determined in a study of blood T cells in healthy people across ages. Alongside a J-beta primer mix, a sample-barcoded 5' primer served in a second PCR lasting 7 to 11 cycles. One entry per CDR3 protein results from TCRdb running MiXCR on the 5' RACE reads. This table has some 760,000 distinct CDR3 sequences, roughly 25% appearing once. The germline CDR1 and CDR2 sequences are SGHVS and FNYEAQ. CDR3 length: 14 residues. Deletions cut 1 base from V and 5 bases from J, with 9 bases between. This clonotype has only a few counts. This sample also belongs to another study, concerning T cells of mothers and their children. That source reports: Mothers yielded over 8 million CDR3 reads, children about 3 million each.

Sequenced material: blood. The chain has TRBV7-6 and TRBJ2-1; D is tentatively TRBD1 or TRBD2 (5 bases each). The source is a boy between 10 and 17 years old in good health. CDR3 loop: CASSLGDGDNEQFF. CDR3 DNA sequence: TGTGCCAGCAGCTTAGGGGACGGGGACAATGAGCAGTTCTTC.